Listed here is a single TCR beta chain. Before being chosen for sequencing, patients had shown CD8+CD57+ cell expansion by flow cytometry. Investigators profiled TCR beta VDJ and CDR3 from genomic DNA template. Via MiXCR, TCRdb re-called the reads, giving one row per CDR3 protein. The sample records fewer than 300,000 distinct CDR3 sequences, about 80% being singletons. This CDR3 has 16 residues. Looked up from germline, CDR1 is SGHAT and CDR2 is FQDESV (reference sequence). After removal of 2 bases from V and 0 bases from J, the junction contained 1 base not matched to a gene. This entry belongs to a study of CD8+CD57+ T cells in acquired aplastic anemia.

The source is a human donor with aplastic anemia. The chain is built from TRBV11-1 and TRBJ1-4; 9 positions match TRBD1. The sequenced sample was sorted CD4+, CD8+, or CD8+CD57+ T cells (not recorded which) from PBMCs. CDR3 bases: TGTGCCAGCAGCTTAAGACAGGGGGCAACTAATGAAAAACTGTTTTTT. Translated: CASSLRQGATNEKLFF.